The 27 T cell receptor beta chains listed next were all sequenced from one sample in a study of shared clonotypes between healthy human individuals. Only in-frame clones appear in the TCRdb table, and some are missing; sequencing was by immunoSEQ multiplex PCR. The sample contains about 480,000 clones, 60% to 85% of which appear only once. Material for sequencing was PBMCs. These receptors came from a woman aged 35 to 49 in good health. Some clones in this sample may be carry-over from other donors' samples.

The chain links TRBV27 to TRBJ2-7; D is perhaps TRBD1 or TRBD2 (6 bases each). Germline lookup yields CDR1 MNHEY and CDR2 SMNVEV (reference sequence). This CDR3 comprises 13 residues. V gave up 8 bases and J gave up 3 bases, with 14 bases separating them. CDR3 sequence reads: CASGGRALYEQYF. CDR3 sequence (DNA): TGTGCCAGCGGGGGGCGAGCCCTCTACGAGCAGTACTTC.

The rearrangement links TRBV6-5 to TRBJ2-1; D remains ambiguous. This CDR3 region has 11 residues. The ends were cut back, 8 bases at V and 8 bases at J, with 10 bases in the middle. The germline CDR1 and CDR2 sequences are MNHEY and SVGAGI. Here the CDR3 DNA reads TGTGCCAGCGGCATTTACGATGAGCAGTTCTTC. It is translated as CASGIYDEQFF.

The V gene is TRBV29-1, the J gene TRBJ2-1; D might be TRBD1 (6 bases). Germline values: CDR1 SQVTM, CDR2 ANQGSEA. The CDR3 is 13 residues long. Trimming removed 4 bases from V and 4 bases from J, with 11 bases in between. The CDR3 DNA is TGCAGCGTTGTGCAGGGGTCATACAATGAGCAGTTCTTC. Protein product: CSVVQGSYNEQFF.

In its sample, this clone was seen once. This chain joins TRBV10-2 and TRBJ2-1, with 7 nucleotides matching TRBD2. The CDR3 loop spans 15 amino acids. CDR1 is WSHSY and CDR2 is SAAADI in the germline V gene. With 11 bases clipped from V and 3 bases from J, the junction kept 13 bases outside the gene matches. In DNA form, the CDR3 reads TGCGCCTCTCGCGCCGGGACTACTATCTACAATGAGCAGTTCTTC. Translating gives CASRAGTTIYNEQFF.

This chain uses TRBV4-2 with TRBJ2-1, with D perhaps TRBD2 (5 bases). Trimming took off 0 bases at V and 7 bases at J, with 10 bases between the two ends. This CDR3 has 14 residues. Germline V gene lookup returns CDR1 LGHNA and CDR2 YNFKEQ. The CDR3, as DNA: TGTGCCAGCAGCCAAGAGAGGGTGAGGAATGAGCAGTTCTTC. Its translation is CASSQERVRNEQFF.

The chain carries TRBV29-1 and TRBJ2-7; the match to TRBD1 covers 10 bases. This CDR3 has 15 amino acids. CDR1 is SQVTM, CDR2 ANQGSEA, per germline. V was clipped by 3 bases and J by 5 bases; unmatched bases: 10. CDR3 in DNA: TGCAGCGTTGAGGTGGGAGACAGGGGGCCCCACGAGCAGTACTTC. It encodes CSVEVGDRGPHEQYF.

This clone has more than one count but fewer than ten. V usage is TRBV25-1 and J usage is TRBJ1-1; D is undetermined. The CDR3 has 14 residues. The germline CDR1 and CDR2 sequences are MGHDK and SYGVNS. The ends were cut back, 6 bases at V and 4 bases at J, with 15 bases in the middle. The CDR3 spells CASSGMGWVTEAFF. CDR3 coding DNA: TGTGCCAGCAGCGGCATGGGTTGGGTCACTGAAGCTTTCTTT. The entire variable domain, with the rest obtained from reference TRBV25-1 and TRBJ1-1, is as follows: EADIYQTPRYLVIGTGKKITLECSQTMGHDKMYWYQQDPGMELHLIHYSYGVNSTEKGDLSSESTVSRIRTEHFPLTLESARPSHTSQYLCASSGMGWVTEAFFGQGTRLTVV.

The CDR3 DNA follows: TGTGCCAGTAGTATAAGACGTGTCGGAACTAGCGGGAGGGGAAGACCCGGGGAGCTGTTTTTT. Translating gives CASSIRRVGTSGRGRPGELFF. The V gene is TRBV19, the J gene TRBJ2-2, with TRBD2 identical over 13 bases. The V gene end was trimmed by 2 bases and the J gene end by 6 bases; junction bases not matched to a gene: 18. The germline gives CDR1 LNHDA, CDR2 SQIVND (reference sequence). CDR3 size: 21 residues.

The CDR3 region is CASSQATQLEDTGELFF. CDR3 sequence (DNA): TGTGCCAGCAGCCAAGCGACACAGCTGGAAGACACCGGGGAGCTGTTTTTT. This sequence joins TRBV4-2 and TRBJ2-2, with D unclear. From germline, CDR1 is LGHNA and CDR2 YNFKEQ. The length of the CDR3 is 17 residues. V was trimmed by 1 base and J by 3 bases, leaving 15 bases between them.

V gene TRBV6-1 combines with J gene TRBJ2-5, with D perhaps matching TRBD1 (6 bases). Germline CDR1 is MNHNS and CDR2 is SASEGT. Trimming removed 7 bases at V and 2 bases at J, with 11 bases between. The CDR3 covers 13 residues. The CDR3 sequence: CASNRQEQETQYF. The CDR3 DNA reads TGTGCCAGCAACCGACAGGAACAAGAGACCCAGTACTTC.

The chain uses TRBV2 and TRBJ2-1; 8 nucleotides line up with TRBD2. CDR3 length equals 14 residues. The V gene's germline CDR1 is SNHLY and CDR2 FYNNEI. Trimming removed 8 bases from V and 2 bases from J; junction bases left unmatched: 5. The CDR3 sequence is CASRLASPYNEQFF. The CDR3, as DNA: TGTGCCAGCCGACTAGCGTCCCCCTACAATGAGCAGTTCTTC. Variable domain in full (rest from reference TRBV2 and TRBJ2-1): EPEVTQTPSHQVTQMGQEVILRCVPISNHLYFYWYRQILGQKVEFLVSFYNNEISEKSEIFDDQFSVERPDGSNFTLKIRSTKLEDSAMYFCASRLASPYNEQFFGPGTRLTVL.

This chain uses TRBV11-3 with TRBJ2-2; D is undetermined. Germline CDR1 and CDR2: SGHNT and YENEEA. With 1 base removed from V and 3 bases from J, the gap between germline ends came to 9 bases. CDR3 length: 15 residues. CDR3 sequence: CASSLGRSYTGELFF. Written as DNA, the CDR3 is TGTGCCAGCAGCTTAGGTAGAAGCTACACCGGGGAGCTGTTTTTT.

The chain recombines TRBV6-6 with TRBJ2-7; 7 bases are shared with TRBD1. Trimming removed 7 bases from V and 1 base from J; junction bases left unmatched: 10. The CDR3 has 15 amino acids. Germline CDR1 MNHNY, CDR2 SVGAGI (reference sequence). The CDR3 DNA reads TGTGCCAGCAAAATGGACAGGAAGGGATCCTACGAGCAGTACTTC. Translating gives CASKMDRKGSYEQYF.

The chain combines TRBV28 with TRBJ2-5; 9 positions match TRBD1. The CDR3 sequence is 13 residues long. V lost 8 bases and J lost 3; bases outside the gene matches: 4. Germline V gene sequence: CDR1 MDHEN, CDR2 SYDVKM. The CDR3 DNA follows: TGTGCCAGCCTTAGGACAGGGGAAGAGACCCAGTACTTC. Protein: CASLRTGEETQYF.

This sequence joins TRBV5-8 and TRBJ2-7; TRBD2 might be the D (5 bases). In germline, CDR1 is SGHTS, CDR2 YDEGEE. V lost 2 bases and J 4 bases, leaving 10 bases between the germline ends. There are 13 residues in the CDR3. The chain's CDR3 is CASSFRPGYEQYF. The CDR3 bases are TGTGCCAGCAGCTTCCGTCCGGGGTACGAGCAGTACTTC.

The table lists this clone with a few counts. This chain connects TRBV28 to TRBJ2-7, with D tentatively TRBD1 (6 bases). Germline values: CDR1 MDHEN, CDR2 SYDVKM. V was cut by 6 bases and J by 0 bases, with 15 bases left in between. This CDR3 is built from 15 residues. The CDR3 region is CASSLRDKASYEQYF. CDR3 nucleotides: TGTGCCAGCAGCTTGAGGGACAAGGCCTCCTACGAGCAGTACTTC.

This chain uses TRBV30 with TRBJ2-4; perhaps D is TRBD1 or TRBD2 (6 bases each). Germline CDR1 reads GTSNPN; CDR2 reads SVGIG (reference sequence). Trimming removed 3 bases at V and 2 bases at J, with 14 bases between. CDR3 length: 15 amino acids. The CDR3 sequence: CAWRATGTSKNIQYF. CDR3 DNA sequence: TGTGCCTGGAGGGCAACAGGGACTTCCAAAAACATTCAGTACTTC.

The chain joins TRBV19 to TRBJ2-7, with 15 bases identical to TRBD2. The CDR3 length is 18 residues. V was clipped by 2 bases and J by 2 bases; unmatched bases: 7. Germline CDR1 and CDR2: LNHDA and SQIVND (reference sequence). The CDR3 DNA sequence: TGTGCCAGTAGTATATCGGGACTAGCGGGAGGCCCGACCTACGAGCAGTACTTC. It codes for CASSISGLAGGPTYEQYF.

The V gene is TRBV5-1, the J gene TRBJ2-3, with TRBD2 matching 7 bases. The V segment lost 0 bases and the J segment 0 bases; nucleotides outside the gene matches: 4. This CDR3 contains 16 residues. The germline V gene has CDR1 SGHRS and CDR2 YFSETQ. Written as DNA, the CDR3 is TGCGCCAGCAGCTTGGAGTCTAGCGGCAGCACAGATACGCAGTATTTT. Amino acid sequence: CASSLESSGSTDTQYF.

V and J are TRBV28 and TRBJ2-7, with 10 bases that match TRBD2. This CDR3 is 16 amino acids long. V dropped 4 bases and J dropped 2; count of bases not matched to a gene: 8. Per germline, CDR1 MDHEN and CDR2 SYDVKM. CDR3 in amino acids: CASSSRAGGEPYEQYF. CDR3 DNA sequence: TGTGCCAGCAGTTCCAGAGCGGGAGGGGAGCCCTACGAGCAGTACTTC. The complete variable domain, with remaining parts taken from reference TRBV28 and TRBJ2-7, reads DVKVTQSSRYLVKRTGEKVFLECVQDMDHENMFWYRQDPGLGLRLIYFSYDVKMKEKGDIPEGYSVSREKKERFSLILESASTNQTSMYLCASSSRAGGEPYEQYFGPGTRLTVT.

The V call is TRBV15, the J call TRBJ2-2; no firm D call. Trimming removed 3 bases from V and 4 bases from J, with 6 bases in between. Germline assignment: CDR1 LNHNV and CDR2 YYDKDF (reference sequence). The CDR3 extends over 13 amino acids. The CDR3 DNA follows: TGTGCCACCAGCAGGCTACTCACCGGGGAGCTGTTTTTT. Amino acid sequence: CATSRLLTGELFF.

V usage is TRBV6-6 and J usage is TRBJ1-4, with 9 positions matching TRBD1. Germline lookup yields CDR1 MNHNY and CDR2 SVGAGI (reference sequence). This CDR3 is built from 16 residues. Losses at the gene ends were 0 bases for V and 6 bases for J; bases not matched to a gene: 5. The CDR3: CASSYSGQGVYEKLFF. The CDR3 coding sequence is TGTGCCAGCAGTTACTCGGGACAGGGAGTTTATGAAAAACTGTTTTTT.

This clone was found once. The rearrangement links TRBV18 to TRBJ1-1; D call uncertain. V was trimmed by 1 base and J by 0 bases, leaving 6 bases between them. This CDR3 comprises 14 residues. Germline V gene data show CDR1 as KGHSH and CDR2 as LQKENI. CDR3 coding DNA: TGTGCCAGCTCACCACAGAATATGAACACTGAAGCTTTCTTT. This gives the protein CASSPQNMNTEAFF.

This clone was counted many times. This chain connects TRBV27 to TRBJ2-1, with TRBD2 identical over 13 bases. The CDR3 contains 23 residues. V was clipped by 7 bases and J by 8 bases; unmatched bases: 32. CDR1 and CDR2 (germline): MNHEY, SMNVEV (reference sequence). The CDR3 loop reads CASIRFGVRTSGSIPVRIHEQFF. The CDR3 bases are TGTGCCAGCATTCGCTTTGGGGTTAGGACTAGCGGGAGTATCCCGGTGAGGATACATGAGCAGTTCTTC.

This clone was observed a few times. The genes are TRBV28 and TRBJ2-1, with 14 bases identical to TRBD2. Germline CDR1 reads MDHEN; CDR2 reads SYDVKM. The CDR3 has 15 amino acids. J lost 7 bases, V lost 6 bases, and 5 bases had no gene match. This CDR3 reads CASSSGLAGVNEQFF. Here the CDR3 DNA reads TGTGCCAGCAGCTCGGGACTAGCGGGAGTAAATGAGCAGTTCTTC.

This chain uses TRBV23-1 with TRBJ2-7; D gene ambiguous. TRBV23-1 is an ORF, and what it does is uncertain. The CDR3 has 15 amino acids. Between the trimmed V and J ends, which lost 3 bases and 0 bases, there was a span of 12 bases. The CDR3 loop is CASSHWEYPSYEQYF. The CDR3 region has the DNA TGCGCCAGCAGTCATTGGGAATACCCCTCCTACGAGCAGTACTTC.

V and J are TRBV5-1 and TRBJ1-3; perhaps TRBD1 as D (5 bases). Trimming stripped 0 bases from V and 2 bases from J, with 12 bases between. In germline, CDR1 is SGHRS, CDR2 YFSETQ. The CDR3 has 16 residues. The CDR3, as DNA: TGCGCCAGCAGCTTGGCGGGGCCACGCGCTGGAAACACCATATATTTT. It codes for CASSLAGPRAGNTIYF.